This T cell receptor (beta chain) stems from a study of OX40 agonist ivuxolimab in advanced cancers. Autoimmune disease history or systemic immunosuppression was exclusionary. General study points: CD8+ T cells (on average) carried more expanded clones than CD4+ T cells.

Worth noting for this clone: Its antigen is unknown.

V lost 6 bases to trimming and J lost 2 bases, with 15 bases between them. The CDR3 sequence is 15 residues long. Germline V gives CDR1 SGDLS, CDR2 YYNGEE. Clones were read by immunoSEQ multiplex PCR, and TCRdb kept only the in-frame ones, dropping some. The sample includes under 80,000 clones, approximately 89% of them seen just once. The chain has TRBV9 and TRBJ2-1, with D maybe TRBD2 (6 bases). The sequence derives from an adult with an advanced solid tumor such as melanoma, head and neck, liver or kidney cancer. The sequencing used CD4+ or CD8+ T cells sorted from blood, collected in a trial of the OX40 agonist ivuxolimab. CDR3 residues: CASTRDLNTYNEQFF. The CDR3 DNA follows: TGTGCCAGCACGCGGGACTTGAATACCTACAATGAGCAGTTCTTC. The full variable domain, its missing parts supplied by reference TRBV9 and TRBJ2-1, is DSGVTQTPKHLITATGQRVTLRCSPRSGDLSVYWYQQSLDQGLQFLIQYYNGEERAKGNILERFSAQQFPDLHSELNLSSLELGDSALYFCASTRDLNTYNEQFFGPGTRLTVL.